A single sample gave rise to the 27 T cell receptor beta chains below, sequenced in a study of TIL therapy for anti-PD-1-resistant metastatic lung cancer. The immunoSEQ assay was v3. Using immunoSEQ multiplex PCR, the repertoire was profiled, and TCRdb retains in-frame clones only, with some absent. This table has about 50,000 clones, roughly 70% appearing once. This sample's time point: pre-treatment sample, taken before nivolumab and TIL therapy. The tumor samples were excised metastases, mostly pleural nodules or supraclavicular lymph nodes. This specimen consisted of tumor tissue, obtained at baseline. All receptors come from a person between 25 and 79 years old with non-small cell lung cancer.

This chain connects TRBV7-6 to TRBJ2-7; a weak D match, TRBD1 (7 bases). The CDR3 totals 14 residues. Germline values: CDR1 SGHVS, CDR2 FNYEAQ. V dropped 5 bases and J dropped 4 bases, with 15 bases sitting between them. CDR3 nucleotide sequence: TGTGCCAGCAGCCGCTCGGAGGGGGCTTACGAGCAGTACTTC. This translates into CASSRSEGAYEQYF.

This clone was detected only once. V usage is TRBV7-8 and J usage is TRBJ2-1, with a tentative D call TRBD2 (6 bases). CDR1 and CDR2 (germline): SGHVS, FQNEAQ. V was clipped by 4 bases and J by 5 bases, with 15 bases between them. CDR3 size: 15 residues. This CDR3 is CASSWDSPPHNEQFF. The CDR3 bases are TGTGCCAGCAGCTGGGACTCCCCGCCCCACAATGAGCAGTTCTTC.

The chain recombines TRBV10-1 with TRBJ2-3; TRBD2 matches at 7 bases. CDR1 and CDR2 (germline): WNHNN, SYGVQD (reference sequence). The CDR3 has 15 amino acids. Trimming at V came to 3 bases and at J to 3 bases, leaving 6 bases not matched to a gene. The CDR3 here is CASSEGLRGTDTQYF. The CDR3 nucleotides are TGCGCCAGCAGTGAAGGCTTGCGGGGGACAGATACGCAGTATTTT.

V and J are TRBV30 and TRBJ2-4, with 8 bases that match TRBD1. In germline, CDR1 is GTSNPN, CDR2 SVGIG (reference sequence). Trimming took 3 bases from V and 0 from J; bases not matched to a gene: 4. CDR3 length equals 15 residues. The CDR3, as DNA: TGTGCCTGGAGCTCAGGGGGCTTAGCCAAAAACATTCAGTACTTC. Translating it yields CAWSSGGLAKNIQYF.

A few counts support this clone. The chain joins TRBV11-3 to TRBJ2-7; D is unresolved. Trimming pared 4 bases from V and 2 bases from J, leaving 12 bases between. The CDR3 sequence is 14 residues long. Germline lookup yields CDR1 SGHNT and CDR2 YENEEA. This CDR3 is CASSSRTDPYEQYF. CDR3 DNA sequence: TGTGCCAGCAGCTCTCGGACGGATCCCTACGAGCAGTACTTC.

This sequence joins TRBV28 and TRBJ1-2, with D perhaps TRBD1 (6 bases). V lost 3 bases, J lost 7 bases, and 15 bases lay in between. CDR1 is MDHEN, CDR2 SYDVKM, per germline. This CDR3 is built from 14 residues. As DNA, the CDR3 is TGTGCCAGCAGTTTTACCGGGGGCAAAGCTGGCTACACCTTC. The encoded protein is CASSFTGGKAGYTF.

Only a few counts were recorded for this clone. The genes are TRBV6-5 and TRBJ1-2; perhaps TRBD1 as D (6 bases). V dropped 6 bases and J dropped 4 bases, with 18 bases sitting between them. Germline CDR1 reads MNHEY; CDR2 reads SVGAGI. The CDR3 has 15 residues. The CDR3 nucleotides are TGTGCCAGCAGGCCGAAGGACAGCCAGATCTATGGCTACACCTTC. Protein: CASRPKDSQIYGYTF.

This chain links TRBV19 with TRBJ2-1; TRBD2 agrees at 8 bases. V gave up 3 bases and J gave up 2 bases; unmatched junction bases: 3. Germline V gives CDR1 LNHDA, CDR2 SQIVND (reference sequence). CDR3 length: 15 residues. The CDR3 sequence is CASSIAGGTYNEQFF. DNA for the CDR3: TGTGCCAGTAGTATCGCGGGGGGTACCTACAATGAGCAGTTCTTC.

This clone was recorded a few times. The rearrangement links TRBV11-2 to TRBJ2-1, with 9 bases fitting TRBD1. Trimming took 4 bases from V and 11 from J; bases not matched to a gene: 3. This CDR3 is built from 12 residues. Germline loops: CDR1 SGHAT, CDR2 FQNNGV. DNA of the CDR3: TGTGCCAGCAGCTGGGGACAGGGTCAGCAGTTCTTC. This translates into CASSWGQGQQFF.

The CDR3 reads CASSPGTGVSEQYF. The CDR3 region has the DNA TGCGCCAGCAGCCCCGGGACAGGGGTCTCCGAGCAGTACTTC. This chain uses TRBV5-1 with TRBJ2-7; 10 positions agree with TRBD1. The CDR3 runs to 14 residues. Germline V gene lookup returns CDR1 SGHRS and CDR2 YFSETQ. With V trimmed by 4 bases and J by 6 bases, 7 bases remained unmatched.

The rearrangement joins TRBV11-3 to TRBJ2-2; TRBD1 matches 9 bases. Germline CDR1 reads SGHNT; CDR2 reads YENEEA. With V trimmed by 0 bases and J by 7 bases, 6 bases remained unmatched. The CDR3 sequence is 16 residues long. The CDR3 region is CASSLDGQGSGGELFF. For the CDR3, the DNA is TGTGCCAGCAGCTTAGATGGACAGGGGTCGGGCGGGGAGCTGTTTTTT.

The rearrangement joins TRBV6-5 to TRBJ2-1, with D maybe TRBD1 (6 bases). The CDR3 runs 14 residues. V lost 4 bases, J lost 3 bases, and 10 bases lay in between. The germline CDR1 and CDR2 sequences are MNHEY and SVGAGI. CDR3 DNA: TGTGCCAGCAGTTTACAGGGAAACTACAATGAGCAGTTCTTC. This gives the protein CASSLQGNYNEQFF.

The chain recombines TRBV6-5 with TRBJ1-5; D gene ambiguous. V was cut by 2 bases and J by 7 bases, with 12 bases left in between. The CDR3 extends over 14 amino acids. Per germline, CDR1 MNHEY and CDR2 SVGAGI. CDR3 amino acids: CASSYGRGWQPQHF. Here the CDR3 DNA reads TGTGCCAGCAGTTACGGGCGGGGTTGGCAGCCCCAGCATTTT.

The chain employs TRBV5-4 and TRBJ1-2; D ambiguous. The V end was cut by 1 base, the J end by 5 bases, with 6 bases between. The CDR3 is 12 amino acids. Germline V gene lookup returns CDR1 SGHNT and CDR2 YYREEE (reference sequence). In DNA form, the CDR3 reads TGTGCCAGCAGCTTGATGAAGTATGGCTACACCTTC. The encoded protein is CASSLMKYGYTF.

The chain uses TRBV28 and TRBJ2-7, with D perhaps being TRBD1 or TRBD2 (5 bases each). Germline V CDR1 and CDR2: MDHEN, SYDVKM. CDR3 length equals 15 residues. The V gene lost 4 bases and the J gene lost 7 bases, with 20 bases spanning the gap. The CDR3 here is CASSSIGASLGEQYF. The CDR3 DNA sequence: TGTGCCAGCAGTTCCATCGGGGCAAGCCTGGGGGAGCAGTACTTC.

Only one count was recorded for this clone. The V call is TRBV5-1, the J call TRBJ2-1, with 7 bases fitting TRBD2. This CDR3 has 15 residues. The V gene end was trimmed by 4 bases and the J gene end by 7 bases; junction bases not matched to a gene: 11. Germline CDR1 reads SGHRS; CDR2 reads YFSETQ. CDR3 sequence reads: CASSPLRELINEQFF. As DNA, the CDR3 is TGCGCCAGCAGCCCCCTGCGGGAGTTAATTAATGAGCAGTTCTTC.

V and J are TRBV6-5 and TRBJ1-2, with TRBD1 as a possible D gene (6 bases). Germline V gene sequence: CDR1 MNHEY, CDR2 SVGAGI. Trimming cost V 4 bases and J 8 bases, with 11 bases left between them. This CDR3 is built from 12 residues. The CDR3 is CASSLGGLGYTF. The CDR3 DNA reads TGTGCCAGCAGTTTGGGGGGGCTCGGCTACACCTTC.

This chain links TRBV27 with TRBJ2-2, with 7 bases aligning to TRBD2. The CDR3 is 13 residues long. Germline CDR1 is MNHEY and CDR2 is SMNVEV (reference sequence). J lost 6 bases, V lost 4 bases, and 2 bases had no gene match. The CDR3 coding sequence is TGTGCCAGCAGTTGGCGGGAGTCCGGGGAGCTGTTTTTT. As protein: CASSWRESGELFF.

The V gene is TRBV6-1, the J gene TRBJ2-7, with 7 bases lining up with TRBD1. V was clipped by 6 bases and J by 1 base; unmatched bases: 6. The germline V gene encodes CDR1 MNHNS and CDR2 SASEGT. CDR3 length: 14 amino acids. CDR3 coding DNA: TGTGCCAGCAGCTATACAGGGGCTTCCTACGAGCAGTACTTC. Protein: CASSYTGASYEQYF.

The count of this clone is one. The chain has TRBV10-3 and TRBJ1-1; tentative D call: TRBD1 (5 bases). The CDR3 extends over 15 amino acids. The V end was cut by 1 base, the J end by 1 base, with 10 bases between. The V gene's germline CDR1 is ENHRY and CDR2 SYGVKD. CDR3 coding DNA: TGTGCCATCAGTGAGTTGGGGGTTGGGAACACTGAAGCTTTCTTT. It translates to CAISELGVGNTEAFF.

The chain carries TRBV6-1 and TRBJ2-2, with 14 bases matching TRBD2. Per the germline V gene, CDR1 is MNHNS and CDR2 is SASEGT. The trim removed 10 bases at V and 4 bases at J, leaving 2 bases unmatched. The CDR3 runs 14 residues. The CDR3 DNA reads TGTGCCACTGGACTAGCGGGAGGCACCGGGGAGCTGTTTTTT. As protein: CATGLAGGTGELFF.

The chain recombines TRBV19 with TRBJ2-7; TRBD1 is a possible D gene (5 bases). The CDR3 runs to 15 residues. From germline, CDR1 is LNHDA and CDR2 SQIVND (reference sequence). The V gene lost 6 bases and the J gene lost 0 bases, with 15 bases spanning the gap. The DNA of the CDR3 is TGTGCCAGTAGGCTGCAGGGCACTCCCTCCTACGAGCAGTACTTC. This sequence encodes CASRLQGTPSYEQYF.

The V call is TRBV11-2, the J call TRBJ2-3, with D perhaps TRBD1 or TRBD2 (6 bases each). Trimming removed 0 bases at V and 2 bases at J, with 15 bases between. Germline V CDR1 and CDR2: SGHAT, FQNNGV. CDR3 length: 17 residues. CDR3 DNA sequence: TGTGCCAGCAGCTTAGAGTGGGGGGCGCGTGACACAGATACGCAGTATTTT. As protein: CASSLEWGARDTDTQYF.

This clone is a singleton in its sample. This rearrangement joins TRBV6-5 to TRBJ1-3; no reliable D call. The V and J ends lost 2 bases and 4 bases respectively, with 9 bases between them. Germline V gene sequence: CDR1 MNHEY, CDR2 SVGAGI. The CDR3 runs to 14 residues. The CDR3 loop reads CASSYGGVGNTIYF. DNA of the CDR3: TGTGCCAGCAGTTACGGAGGCGTCGGAAACACCATATATTTT.

The chain employs TRBV6-1 and TRBJ2-3; D remains ambiguous. Trimming took off 1 base at V and 2 bases at J, with 4 bases between the two ends. CDR3 size: 13 residues. CDR1 and CDR2 from the germline V gene are MNHNS and SASEGT. In DNA, the CDR3 is TGTGCCAGCAGTGAAGTTTACACAGATACGCAGTATTTT. Protein product: CASSEVYTDTQYF.

The CDR3 protein is CASSLELAGTQYF. In DNA form, the CDR3 reads TGTGCCAGCAGCTTAGAGCTAGCGGGTACGCAGTATTTT. This chain links TRBV7-2 with TRBJ2-3; 8 bases fit TRBD2. The CDR3 consists of 13 residues. Germline CDR1 reads SGHTA; CDR2 reads FQGNSA. The ends lost 1 base at V and 8 bases at J; junction bases unmatched: 2.

This clone has a handful of counts. The rearrangement joins TRBV28 to TRBJ1-3, with a weak D call TRBD1 (6 bases). There are 14 residues in the CDR3. Germline V lookup: CDR1 MDHEN, CDR2 SYDVKM. Between the trimmed V and J ends, which lost 8 bases and 1 base, there was a span of 12 bases. CDR3 DNA sequence: TGTGCCAGCGAGAACAGGGTGTCTGGAAACACCATATATTTT. This encodes CASENRVSGNTIYF.